The 22 T cell receptor beta chains in this list originate from one sample, sequenced in a study of cytomegalovirus exposure and HLA in healthy donors. Sequencing was performed with immunoSEQ multiplex PCR; in TCRdb, only in-frame clones are kept and a portion is missing. The top ten clones hold 0.65% to 0.95% of a sample with around 400,000 clones, 75% to 90% of them seen once. Sequenced: PBMCs. Receptor source: a woman aged 18-29 years in good health and CMV-seronegative.

The genes are TRBV2 and TRBJ2-1; 7 bases are a match to TRBD2. The V segment lost 4 bases and the J segment 10 bases; nucleotides outside the gene matches: 10. CDR1 is SNHLY, CDR2 FYNNEI, per germline. The CDR3 totals 14 residues. In nucleotides, the CDR3 is TGTGCCAGCAGTGGGGATCTAGCGGACGAGGAGCAGTTCTTC. It encodes CASSGDLADEEQFF.

The gene calls are TRBV2 and TRBJ1-1; the D is unclear. From germline, CDR1 is SNHLY and CDR2 FYNNEI. Trimming shortened V by 4 bases and J by 1 base, and 4 bases separated the two germline ends. CDR3 length: 12 amino acids. This CDR3 reads CASSGRNTEAFF. The CDR3, as DNA: TGTGCCAGCAGTGGCAGGAACACTGAAGCTTTCTTT. Looking up the rest from reference TRBV2 and TRBJ1-1 gives the full variable domain: EPEVTQTPSHQVTQMGQEVILRCVPISNHLYFYWYRQILGQKVEFLVSFYNNEISEKSEIFDDQFSVERPDGSNFTLKIRSTKLEDSAMYFCASSGRNTEAFFGQGTRLTVV.

This sequence joins TRBV10-1 and TRBJ2-3; D gene unclear. Between the trimmed V and J ends, which lost 3 bases and 2 bases, there was a span of 18 bases. Germline V lookup: CDR1 WNHNN, CDR2 SYGVQD (reference sequence). This CDR3 has 17 amino acids. The CDR3 bases are TGCGCCAGCAGTGATTCGTGGCCGTCCCCAGACACAGATACGCAGTATTTT. Its protein product is CASSDSWPSPDTDTQYF.

The chain employs TRBV7-9 and TRBJ1-1; D perhaps matches TRBD1 (5 bases). The germline CDR1 and CDR2 sequences are SEHNR and FQNEAQ (reference sequence). The CDR3 spans 15 residues. V lost 2 bases, J lost 1 base, and 11 bases lay in between. The CDR3 spells CASSLYGGGNTEAFF. In DNA form, the CDR3 reads TGTGCCAGCAGCTTATACGGGGGTGGGAACACTGAAGCTTTCTTT.

This chain uses TRBV7-9 with TRBJ1-4; 7 nucleotides match TRBD1. Germline CDR1 SEHNR, CDR2 FQNEAQ (reference sequence). The CDR3 is 15 amino acids. J was trimmed by 3 bases and V by 5 bases; bases with no gene match: 6. The CDR3 loop reads CASSPVDRPNEKLFF. DNA of the CDR3: TGTGCCAGCAGCCCTGTGGACAGGCCTAATGAAAAACTGTTTTTT.

This chain connects TRBV28 to TRBJ1-2; D call uncertain. The germline V and J ends were trimmed by 7 bases and 6 bases, with 21 bases remaining between them. The CDR3 length is 15 residues. Germline CDR1 is MDHEN and CDR2 is SYDVKM. This CDR3 is CASTRIGPYSNGYTF. CDR3 DNA: TGTGCCAGCACTCGTATAGGCCCTTACAGTAATGGCTACACCTTC.

This sequence joins TRBV7-2 and TRBJ2-5; perhaps TRBD1 as D (5 bases). Trimming pared 3 bases from V and 5 bases from J, leaving 13 bases between. Germline V CDR1 and CDR2: SGHTA, FQGNSA. There are 14 residues in the CDR3. CDR3: CASSLSRVHETQYF. CDR3 nucleotide sequence: TGTGCCAGCAGCTTGAGCAGGGTTCATGAGACCCAGTACTTC.

This chain connects TRBV5-1 to TRBJ2-3, with 7 bases identical to TRBD2. The V gene end was trimmed by 0 bases and the J gene end by 2 bases; junction bases not matched to a gene: 9. The CDR3 runs 17 residues. In germline, CDR1 is SGHRS, CDR2 YFSETQ. CDR3 in DNA: TGCGCCAGCAGCTTGGGCCCGGGCGCGGGGGACACAGATACGCAGTATTTT. Translating gives CASSLGPGAGDTDTQYF.

The V and J genes are TRBV11-2 and TRBJ2-2; D remains ambiguous. The CDR3 has 14 amino acids. The germline V gene has CDR1 SGHAT and CDR2 FQNNGV. The V end was cut by 5 bases, the J end by 4 bases, with 11 bases between. CDR3 region: CASSPIVSTGELFF. The CDR3 region has the DNA TGTGCCAGCAGCCCAATAGTTTCCACCGGGGAGCTGTTTTTT.

V usage is TRBV27 and J usage is TRBJ2-1, with 12 bases aligning to TRBD1. Germline V CDR1 and CDR2: MNHEY, SMNVEV (reference sequence). The V segment lost 8 bases and the J segment 8 bases; nucleotides outside the gene matches: 7. The CDR3 is made up of 14 amino acids. CDR3 amino acids: CASGRDRGQDEQFF. The CDR3, as DNA: TGTGCCAGCGGGCGGGACAGGGGGCAAGATGAGCAGTTCTTC.

This clone has only one observation. This chain joins TRBV2 and TRBJ1-4; D may be TRBD1 (5 bases). V was trimmed by 6 bases and J by 3 bases, leaving 20 bases between them. The germline V gene has CDR1 SNHLY and CDR2 FYNNEI. This CDR3 spans 17 amino acids. The CDR3 DNA is TGTGCCAGCAGCCACAGGAGCATCTCTCTGCCTAATGAAAAACTGTTTTTT. As protein: CASSHRSISLPNEKLFF.

This chain connects TRBV13 to TRBJ2-6; D perhaps matches TRBD1 (6 bases). Germline assignment: CDR1 PRHDT and CDR2 FYEKMQ (reference sequence). Between the trimmed V and J ends, which lost 3 bases and 4 bases, there was a span of 22 bases. The CDR3 is 19 residues long. The CDR3 nucleotides are TGTGCCAGCAGCTTGTTTGAGGACAGACACGTGTCGGGGGCCAACGTCCTGACTTTC. Translating it yields CASSLFEDRHVSGANVLTF.

This clone occurred once. The rearrangement links TRBV10-3 to TRBJ1-2; D call uncertain. The V gene's germline CDR1 is ENHRY and CDR2 SYGVKD. V gave up 4 bases and J gave up 2 bases, with 11 bases separating them. CDR3 size: 14 residues. CDR3 sequence reads: CAISVSGANYGYTF. DNA for the CDR3: TGTGCCATCAGTGTGAGTGGAGCCAACTATGGCTACACCTTC.

The chain employs TRBV30 and TRBJ2-3; TRBD2 matches at 10 bases. The J segment lost 5 bases and the V segment lost 4 bases, leaving 9 bases of the junction unmatched. CDR3 length: 15 residues. The germline gives CDR1 GTSNPN, CDR2 SVGIG (reference sequence). The CDR3 DNA reads as TGTGCCTGGAATCACCCTAGCGGGGGAAGAGATACGCAGTATTTT. The encoded protein is CAWNHPSGGRDTQYF.

The sample holds one count of this clone. The rearrangement joins TRBV28 to TRBJ2-7; TRBD1 might be the D (5 bases). The CDR3 spans 12 residues. The V and J ends lost 7 bases and 3 bases respectively, with 10 bases between them. Germline V gene data show CDR1 as MDHEN and CDR2 as SYDVKM. The CDR3 protein is CASNQGGYEQYF. The CDR3 region has the DNA TGTGCCAGCAACCAGGGTGGCTACGAGCAGTACTTC.

This clone was detected only once. CDR3 sequence reads: CASSFQTSGRPYNEQFF. In nucleotides, the CDR3 is TGTGCCAGCAGCTTCCAGACTAGCGGGAGGCCATACAATGAGCAGTTCTTC. The chain couples TRBV5-6 to TRBJ2-1; 13 nucleotides agree with TRBD2. This CDR3 is 17 amino acids long. V was pared by 2 bases and J by 4 bases, with 6 bases of the junction left unmatched. Germline V lookup: CDR1 SGHDT, CDR2 YYEEEE.

The V and J genes are TRBV18 and TRBJ1-2; 7 bases are a match to TRBD1. This CDR3 is 15 amino acids long. After removal of 1 base from V and 4 bases from J, the junction contained 6 bases not matched to a gene. Germline V gives CDR1 KGHSH, CDR2 LQKENI. CDR3 sequence: CASSPQGARSYGYTF. The CDR3 DNA follows: TGTGCCAGCTCACCACAGGGGGCGCGCAGCTATGGCTACACCTTC.

This rearrangement joins TRBV5-1 to TRBJ2-7; 9 nucleotides match TRBD1. This CDR3 region has 16 residues. The germline gives CDR1 SGHRS, CDR2 YFSETQ. The J segment lost 2 bases and the V segment lost 4 bases, leaving 10 bases of the junction unmatched. CDR3 residues: CASSPNPGQGTYEQYF. CDR3 in DNA: TGCGCCAGCAGCCCGAACCCGGGACAGGGTACCTACGAGCAGTACTTC. The entire variable domain, with the rest obtained from reference TRBV5-1 and TRBJ2-7, is as follows: KAGVTQTPRYLIKTRGQQVTLSCSPISGHRSVSWYQQTPGQGLQFLFEYFSETQRNKGNFPGRFSGRQFSNSRSEMNVSTLELGDSALYLCASSPNPGQGTYEQYFGPGTRLTVT.

V usage is TRBV2 and J usage is TRBJ1-4; D is unresolved. V lost 10 bases and J lost 10, with 19 bases in between. The CDR3 length is 13 residues. Germline V gene sequence: CDR1 SNHLY, CDR2 FYNNEI. The CDR3 DNA reads TGTGCCACCCAGGCCCTCATCCCGCGAAAACTGTTTTTT. The encoded protein is CATQALIPRKLFF. Looking up the rest from reference TRBV2 and TRBJ1-4 gives the full variable domain: EPEVTQTPSHQVTQMGQEVILRCVPISNHLYFYWYRQILGQKVEFLVSFYNNEISEKSEIFDDQFSVERPDGSNFTLKIRSTKLEDSAMYFCATQALIPRKLFFGSGTQLSVL.

This rearrangement joins TRBV9 to TRBJ1-1; tentatively, D is TRBD1 (5 bases). Germline V gene sequence: CDR1 SGDLS, CDR2 YYNGEE. Trimming shortened V by 7 bases and J by 2 bases, and 12 bases separated the two germline ends. The length of the CDR3 is 13 residues. The DNA for the CDR3 is TGTGCCAGCGCAGTAACAGGTAACACTGAAGCTTTCTTT. Its protein is CASAVTGNTEAFF.

The chain is built from TRBV6-1 and TRBJ1-5; TRBD1 agrees at 8 bases. Per the germline V gene, CDR1 is MNHNS and CDR2 is SASEGT. V dropped 3 bases and J dropped 7; count of bases not matched to a gene: 11. The CDR3 contains 16 residues. The CDR3 DNA reads TGTGCCAGCAGTGAGCCGGGACAGGAGTCCAGGCAGCCCCAGCATTTT. The encoded protein is CASSEPGQESRQPQHF.

This clone was seen once. V usage is TRBV6-5 and J usage is TRBJ2-3, with 7 bases identical to TRBD1. CDR3 length equals 13 residues. Germline CDR1 MNHEY, CDR2 SVGAGI. The V gene end was trimmed by 5 bases and the J gene end by 4 bases; junction bases not matched to a gene: 3. The CDR3 coding sequence is TGTGCCAGCAGTAGGGACAGTTCAGATACGCAGTATTTT. The encoded protein is CASSRDSSDTQYF.